This T cell receptor (beta chain) was documented in a study of blood T cell repertoires in COVID-19. The wider study: Researchers got acute and convalescent COVID-19 samples from the United States, Italy and Spain. The cDNA or gDNA used as material had been derived from T cells, B-cell-depleted T cells, or PBMCs.

How the authors handled the data: Nucleated cell number was recorded as an estimate derived from reference gene primer amplification. Sequencing was performed with immunoSEQ multiplex PCR; in TCRdb, only in-frame clones are kept and a portion is missing. That table gives V, J and clone size, and the DNA gave D and trimming. The sample includes around 99,000 clones, about 87% of them seen just once. The CDR3 extends over 18 amino acids. Per germline, CDR1 SEHNR and CDR2 FQNEAQ (reference sequence). The V end was cut by 1 base, the J end by 0 bases, with 15 bases between. The sample consisted of peripheral blood. This sequence was found in a human donor in a cohort sampled during active COVID-19. The chain has TRBV7-9 and TRBJ2-2; D ambiguous. The CDR3 region is CASSLGNTASANTGELFF. The CDR3 bases are TGTGCCAGCAGCTTAGGGAACACGGCCAGCGCGAACACCGGGGAGCTGTTTTTT.